This T cell receptor beta chain comes out of a study of patients and donors after allogeneic stem cell transplantation (dated by TCRdb to the early 2020s). The germline V gene supplies CDR1 SQVTM and CDR2 ANQGSEA. After removal of 5 bases from V and 5 bases from J, the junction retains 3 bases not matched to a gene. From cysteine to phenylalanine, the CDR3 is 13 amino acids long. The DNA shown is the 39-base CDR3, in frame from base 1. To prepare the library, RT-PCR was applied. For sequencing, a NextSeq 550 was employed. TCRdb trimmed public reads at Q25 via fastp, called clones via MiXCR and kept in-frame beta chains. One record per CDR3 amino acid sequence lists the most common genes and DNA. The sample profile shows 800,000 to 1,000,000 distinct CDR3 sequences; over 15% of them were found once. Under 6.5% of the sample is taken by the ten largest. This clonotype was counted only a few times. There is no known antigen for this receptor. Per-base quality was not reported, and no clone a single base away is much larger than it.

Source material: blood, either unsorted or a sorted T cell fraction (not recorded which). This TCR derives from a human donor who was either an allogeneic HSCT recipient or a stem cell or donor lymphocyte infusion donor (not recorded which). It is not recorded whose cells these are; they may come from a transplant donor. The V gene is TRBV29-1 and the J gene is TRBJ1-4; 9 nucleotides in the junction match TRBD1. The DNA reads TGCAGCGTTCTGGACAGGGGAAATGAAAAACTGTTTTTT. Protein translation: CSVLDRGNEKLFF.